This T cell receptor beta chain was recovered during a study of blood T cell repertoires in COVID-19. Study-level background: Collection of acute and convalescent COVID-19 samples took place in the United States, Italy and Spain. The analysed material was cDNA or gDNA that came from T cells, B-cell-depleted T cells, or PBMCs.

After removal of 7 bases from V and 4 bases from J, the junction contained 10 bases not matched to a gene. Germline V CDR1 and CDR2: GTSNPN, SVGIG (reference sequence). The CDR3 covers 14 residues. Authors' processing steps: Estimation of nucleated cell counts relied on the amplification of reference gene primers. Profiling relied on immunoSEQ multiplex PCR, and the TCRdb table lists in-frame clones only, not all of them. Clone size and the V and J calls come from that table; the DNA yielded D and trimming. Among roughly 97,000 clones listed, roughly 83% were seen once. The clonotype originates from a woman older than 75 with active or convalescent COVID-19. The sequencing input was peripheral blood. This chain links TRBV30 with TRBJ2-7; 10 bases are shared with TRBD2. The CDR3 DNA sequence: TGTGCCTATGACCTACTAGCGGGAAGTTACGAGCAGTACTTC. Translating it yields CAYDLLAGSYEQYF. Full variable domain (rest looked up from reference TRBV30 and TRBJ2-7): SQTIHQWPATLVQPVGSPLSLECTVEGTSNPNLYWYRQAAGRGLQLLFYSVGIGQISSEVPQNLSASRPQDRQFILSSKKLLLSDSGFYLCAYDLLAGSYEQYFGPGTRLTVT.